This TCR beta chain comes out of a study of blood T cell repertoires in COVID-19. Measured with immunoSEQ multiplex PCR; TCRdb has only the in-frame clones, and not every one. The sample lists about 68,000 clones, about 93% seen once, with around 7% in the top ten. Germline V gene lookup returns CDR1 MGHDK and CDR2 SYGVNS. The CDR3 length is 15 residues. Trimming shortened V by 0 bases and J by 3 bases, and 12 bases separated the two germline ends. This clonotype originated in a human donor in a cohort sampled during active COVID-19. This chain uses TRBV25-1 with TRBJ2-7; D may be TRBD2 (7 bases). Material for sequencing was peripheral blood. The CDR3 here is CASSEYQGRDYEQYF. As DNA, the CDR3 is TGTGCCAGCAGTGAATATCAGGGGAGGGACTACGAGCAGTACTTC.